The rows below give T cell receptor beta chains drawn from one sample of a study of cytomegalovirus exposure and HLA in healthy donors. The table came from immunoSEQ multiplex PCR; TCRdb's copy has only in-frame clones and leaves some out. The data contain about 150,000 clones, around four fifths of them singletons. The specimen was PBMCs. Every receptor here comes from a woman between 40 and 55 years old in good health and CMV-seronegative. Both conserved end residues are part of each CDR3. A D gene is named only where the DNA matches it firmly. Clone size is not always given. Where it is, it says once, few, many or a class for expanded clones.

V gene	J gene	D gene	clone size	CDR3 DNA	CDR3 protein
TRBV10-3	TRBJ2-7	TRBD1	.	TGTGCCATCAGCTTGGACAGGGGCGAGCAGTACTTC	CAISLDRGEQYF
TRBV4-2	TRBJ1-3	.	few	TGTGCCAGCAGCCAAGGGGGGGGCAGAAACACCATATATTTT	CASSQGGGRNTIYF
TRBV5-1	TRBJ2-6	.	.	TGCGCCAGCAGCTCACCCAGGGGATTAAGCTCTGGGGCCAACGTCCTGACTTTC	CASSSPRGLSSGANVLTF
TRBV27	TRBJ2-7	.	.	TGTGCCAGCAGTTTAAGGCCTAGCTACGAGCAGTACTTC	CASSLRPSYEQYF
TRBV5-1	TRBJ2-2	.	few	TGCGCCAGCAGCTTGTCAGGAACCGGGGAGCTGTTTTTT	CASSLSGTGELFF
TRBV7-2	TRBJ1-1	.	.	TGTGCCAGCAGCTTTTCCCTCTTGACCCAGGCCGAAGCTTTCTTT	CASSFSLLTQAEAFF
TRBV2	TRBJ1-6	.	.	TGTGCCAGCATGGCCAGCTATAATTCACCCCTCCACTTT	CASMASYNSPLHF
TRBV7-3	TRBJ2-5	TRBD1	.	TGTGCCAGCAGCAAGGGACAGCAAGAGACCCAGTACTTC	CASSKGQQETQYF
TRBV2	TRBJ2-1	TRBD2	.	TGTGCCGTGCCGGCAGGGCGGGGGGGCAATGAGCAGTTCTTC	CAVPAGRGGNEQFF
TRBV27	TRBJ2-3	TRBD1	.	TGTGCCAGCAGTCCTCGTTTCGACTCTCGCCGGGACAGGGTGAGACCAGATACGCAGTATTTT	CASSPRFDSRRDRVRPDTQYF
TRBV5-1	TRBJ1-2	TRBD1	.	TGCGCCAGCAGCCCATCGGGACAGGCTGTTAACTATGGCTACACCTTC	CASSPSGQAVNYGYTF
TRBV18	TRBJ1-4	.	few	TGTGCCAGCTCACCGGTGACAGTTAATGAAAAACTGTTTTTT	CASSPVTVNEKLFF
TRBV5-1	TRBJ1-2	TRBD1	.	TGCGCCAGCAGCTCCCAGGGACAGGGGATTGAGGGCTACACCTTC	CASSSQGQGIEGYTF
TRBV6-6	TRBJ2-7	TRBD1	.	TGTGCCAGCAGTCGGCCCACAGGGGGCTTTTCGTCCGAGCAGTACTTC	CASSRPTGGFSSEQYF
TRBV9	TRBJ1-2	.	.	TGTGCCAGCAGCTTTTCGACAGAATGGGGTGGCTACACCTTC	CASSFSTEWGGYTF
TRBV28	TRBJ2-3	TRBD2	.	TGTGCCAGCAGTTCCCCATTGGGGCTAGCGGACACAGATACGCAGTATTTT	CASSSPLGLADTDTQYF
TRBV27	TRBJ2-7	TRBD1	.	TGTGCCAGCAGCTTACGGGACAGGGGTTGCGAGCAGTACTTC	CASSLRDRGCEQYF
TRBV5-1	TRBJ1-2	TRBD1	.	TGCGCCAGCAGCTTGACCCCTCCGGGACAGACCGTCATTAGGGGGGGCTACACCTTC	CASSLTPPGQTVIRGGYTF
TRBV7-2	TRBJ1-3	.	.	TGTGCCAGCAGCCCGGCAGGGGACACCATATATTTT	CASSPAGDTIYF
TRBV30	TRBJ1-2	TRBD1	.	TGTGCCCACGACAGGGGGCAAGGTCGTGGCTACACCTTC	CAHDRGQGRGYTF
TRBV4-1	TRBJ2-5	TRBD2	.	TGCGCCAGCAGCCAAGGAGCGGGGGTGGAAGAGACCCAGTACTTC	CASSQGAGVEETQYF
TRBV27	TRBJ2-3	TRBD2	.	TGTGCCAGCACGGAGCGGGGGCCATCCACAGATACGCAGTATTTT	CASTERGPSTDTQYF
TRBV7-8	TRBJ1-1	.	.	TGTGCCAGCAGCCCGCGTAACACTGAAGCTTTCTTT	CASSPRNTEAFF
TRBV11-2	TRBJ1-4	TRBD1	.	TGTGCCAGCAGCTTAGGGGGGACAGTGGAAAAACTGTTTTTT	CASSLGGTVEKLFF
TRBV12-5	TRBJ1-1	.	.	TGTGCTAGTGGTTTGGTGTCCGGGTTGAACACTGAAGCTTTCTTT	CASGLVSGLNTEAFF
TRBV11-3	TRBJ2-7	TRBD1	once	TGTGCCAGCAGCTTATCACAGGGGGCAACTTCAGAGCAGTACTTC	CASSLSQGATSEQYF
TRBV19	TRBJ1-4	TRBD1	once	TGTGCCAGTAGTCCGAGACAGGGGCTTAATGAAAAACTGTTTTTT	CASSPRQGLNEKLFF
TRBV5-1	TRBJ2-7	TRBD2	.	TGCGCCAGCAGGGCCGGACTAGCCGGTTACGAGCAGTACTTC	CASRAGLAGYEQYF
TRBV5-6	TRBJ1-2	TRBD1	.	TGTGCCAGCAGCTTCGGGACAGAGGGCAGCGGCTACACCTTC	CASSFGTEGSGYTF
TRBV6-5	TRBJ1-6	TRBD1	.	TGTGCCAGCAGTTCAACAGCCGGGACAGTAACTTCACCCCTCCACTTT	CASSSTAGTVTSPLHF
TRBV4-1	TRBJ2-7	TRBD2	.	TGCGCCAGCAGCCATGGGACTAGCGGGTCCTACGAGCAGTACTTC	CASSHGTSGSYEQYF
TRBV6-1	TRBJ1-2	.	.	TGTGCCAGCAGACGAACAGATAACTATGGCTACACCTTC	CASRRTDNYGYTF
TRBV5-6	TRBJ2-4	.	.	TGTGCCAGCAGCTTGGGCGGGCCCCTAGCCAAAAACATTCAGTACTTC	CASSLGGPLAKNIQYF
TRBV19	TRBJ1-4	.	.	TGTGCCAGTCAAGAGGGCCATACAAGGGAAAAACTGTTTTTT	CASQEGHTREKLFF
TRBV27	TRBJ1-5	.	.	TGTGCCAGCAGTTCCGCGGCGGGGGGAAATCAGCCCCAGCATTTT	CASSSAAGGNQPQHF
TRBV6-5	TRBJ1-6	TRBD1	.	TGTGCCAGCAGGACGACAGGGTCCTATAATTCACCCCTCCACTTT	CASRTTGSYNSPLHF
TRBV6-5	TRBJ1-1	.	.	TGTGCCAGCAGTTACGTCAGGGCTGGGAACACTGAAGCTTTCTTT	CASSYVRAGNTEAFF
TRBV28	TRBJ2-7	.	.	TGTGCCAGCAGTTTACCCCTCCGGGGGCAGTACTTC	CASSLPLRGQYF
TRBV6-5	TRBJ1-1	.	.	TGTGCCAGCAGTGCAGGGTTGGGAGGGACTGAAGCTTTCTTT	CASSAGLGGTEAFF
TRBV2	TRBJ2-7	TRBD2	.	TGTGCCAGCAGGTCCAGCGGGGCGATCTACGAGCAGTACTTC	CASRSSGAIYEQYF
TRBV13	TRBJ1-2	TRBD1	few	TGTGCCAGCAGTATCGGACAGGGAGCGAAGGATGGCTACACCTTC	CASSIGQGAKDGYTF
TRBV29-1	TRBJ2-1	.	.	TGCAGCGTTAGGGGTTCGGTAGAGCAGTTCTTC	CSVRGSVEQFF
TRBV4-3	TRBJ2-2	.	.	TGCGCCAGCGGAGGGGATACCGGGGAGCTGTTTTTT	CASGGDTGELFF
TRBV7-3	TRBJ2-3	TRBD2	once	TGTGCCAGCAGCACGAGGACTAGCGGAGGCGATACGCAGTATTTT	CASSTRTSGGDTQYF
TRBV7-9	TRBJ1-1	.	.	TGTGCCAGCAGCTTAAGAGAGGGGAACACTGAAGCTTTCTTT	CASSLREGNTEAFF
TRBV10-1	TRBJ2-2	.	.	TGCGCCAGCAGTGAAACAGAGCTAAGGAACACCGGGGAGCTGTTTTTT	CASSETELRNTGELFF
TRBV5-4	TRBJ2-7	.	.	TGTGCCAGCAGCTATATGACTAGATCCTACGAGCAGTACTTC	CASSYMTRSYEQYF
TRBV5-8	TRBJ2-7	.	.	TGTGCCAGCAGCTCATTGTATTCATTGAGGTCCTACGAGCAGTACTTC	CASSSLYSLRSYEQYF
TRBV19	TRBJ2-2	TRBD2	.	TGTGCCAGTAGGCGCTCCTTAGCGGGGGACACCGGGGAGCTGTTTTTT	CASRRSLAGDTGELFF